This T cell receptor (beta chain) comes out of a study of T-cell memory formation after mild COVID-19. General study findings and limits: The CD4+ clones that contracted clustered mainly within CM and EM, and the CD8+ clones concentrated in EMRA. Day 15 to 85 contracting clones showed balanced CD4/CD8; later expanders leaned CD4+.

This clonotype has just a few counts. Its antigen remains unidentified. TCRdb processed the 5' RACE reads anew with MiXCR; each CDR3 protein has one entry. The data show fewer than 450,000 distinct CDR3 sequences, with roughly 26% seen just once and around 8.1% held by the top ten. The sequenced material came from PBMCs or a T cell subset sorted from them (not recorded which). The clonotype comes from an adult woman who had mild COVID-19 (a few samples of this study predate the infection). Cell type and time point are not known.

Written as DNA, the CDR3 is TGTGCCAGCAGCTTGACCGGGGAGGGGGCATACGAGCAGTACTTC. Translation gives CASSLTGEGAYEQYF. The chain recombines TRBV7-6 with TRBJ2-7; the D gene could be TRBD1 or TRBD2 (7 bases each). The CDR3 has 15 residues. From germline, CDR1 is SGHVS and CDR2 FNYEAQ. The V and J ends lost 3 bases and 4 bases respectively, with 16 bases between them.